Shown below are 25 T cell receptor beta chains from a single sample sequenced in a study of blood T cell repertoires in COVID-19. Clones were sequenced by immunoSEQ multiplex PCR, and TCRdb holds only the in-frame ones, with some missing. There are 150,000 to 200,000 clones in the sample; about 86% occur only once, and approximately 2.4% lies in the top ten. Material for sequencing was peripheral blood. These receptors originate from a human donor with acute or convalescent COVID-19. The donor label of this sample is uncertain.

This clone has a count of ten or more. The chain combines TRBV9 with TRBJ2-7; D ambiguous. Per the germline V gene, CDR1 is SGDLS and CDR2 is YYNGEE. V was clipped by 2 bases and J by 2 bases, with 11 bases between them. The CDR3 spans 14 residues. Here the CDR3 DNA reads TGTGCCAGCAGCGTGTACTCCTTGACCTACGAGCAGTACTTC. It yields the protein CASSVYSLTYEQYF. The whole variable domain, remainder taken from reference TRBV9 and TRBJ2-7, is DSGVTQTPKHLITATGQRVTLRCSPRSGDLSVYWYQQSLDQGLQFLIQYYNGEERAKGNILERFSAQQFPDLHSELNLSSLELGDSALYFCASSVYSLTYEQYFGPGTRLTVT.

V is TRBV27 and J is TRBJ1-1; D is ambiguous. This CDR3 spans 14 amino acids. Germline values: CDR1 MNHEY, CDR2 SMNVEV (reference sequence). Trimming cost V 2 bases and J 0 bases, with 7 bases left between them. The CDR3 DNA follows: TGTGCCAGCAGTTTAACAGCTTTGAACACTGAAGCTTTCTTT. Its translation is CASSLTALNTEAFF.

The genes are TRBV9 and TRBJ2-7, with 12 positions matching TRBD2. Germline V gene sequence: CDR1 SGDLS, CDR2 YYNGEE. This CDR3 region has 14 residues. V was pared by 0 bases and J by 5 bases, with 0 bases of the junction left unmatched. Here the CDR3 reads CASSVGTSGNEQYF. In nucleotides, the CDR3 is TGTGCCAGCAGCGTAGGGACTAGCGGGAACGAGCAGTACTTC.

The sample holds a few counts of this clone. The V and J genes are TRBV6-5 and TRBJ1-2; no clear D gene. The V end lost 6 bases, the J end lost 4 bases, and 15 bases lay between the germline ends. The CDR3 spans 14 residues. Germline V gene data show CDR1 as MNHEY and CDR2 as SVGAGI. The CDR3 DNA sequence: TGTGCCAGCAGCCAAGATTCCCGGGGCTATGGCTACACCTTC. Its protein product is CASSQDSRGYGYTF.

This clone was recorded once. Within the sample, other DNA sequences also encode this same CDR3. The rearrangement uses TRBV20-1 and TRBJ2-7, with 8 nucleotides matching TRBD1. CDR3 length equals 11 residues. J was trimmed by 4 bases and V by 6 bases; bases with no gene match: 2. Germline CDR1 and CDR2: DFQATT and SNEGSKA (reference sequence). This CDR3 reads CSARQGYEQYF. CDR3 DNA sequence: TGCAGTGCGAGACAGGGGTACGAGCAGTACTTC.

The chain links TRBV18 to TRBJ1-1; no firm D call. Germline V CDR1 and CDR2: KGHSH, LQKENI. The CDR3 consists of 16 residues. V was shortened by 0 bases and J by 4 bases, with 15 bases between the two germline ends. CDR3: CASSPPGKGSPTEAFF. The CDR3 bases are TGTGCCAGCTCACCACCGGGAAAAGGGAGTCCCACTGAAGCTTTCTTT.

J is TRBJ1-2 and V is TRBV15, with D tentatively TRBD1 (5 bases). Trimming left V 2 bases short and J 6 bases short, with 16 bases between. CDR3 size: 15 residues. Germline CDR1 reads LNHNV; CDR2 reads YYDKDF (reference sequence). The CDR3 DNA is TGTGCCACCAGCAGACTAAACTCAGCGGGGGATGGCTACACCTTC. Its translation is CATSRLNSAGDGYTF.

The CDR3 coding sequence is TGTGCCAGCAGCTCCGCCGGGGTCGACTACGAGCAGTACTTC. Protein product: CASSSAGVDYEQYF. The rearrangement links TRBV6-5 to TRBJ2-7, with D perhaps matching TRBD2 (5 bases). Germline V gene lookup returns CDR1 MNHEY and CDR2 SVGAGI. CDR3 length: 14 residues. Trimming pared 6 bases from V and 3 bases from J, leaving 15 bases between.

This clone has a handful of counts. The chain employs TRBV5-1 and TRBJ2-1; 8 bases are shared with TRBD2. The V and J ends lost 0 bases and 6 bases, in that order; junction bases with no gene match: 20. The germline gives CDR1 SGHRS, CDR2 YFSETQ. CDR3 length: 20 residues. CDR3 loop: CASSLAGGGRSSGSGNEQFF. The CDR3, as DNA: TGCGCCAGCAGCTTGGCCGGGGGGGGCCGGAGTTCGGGTTCAGGCAATGAGCAGTTCTTC.

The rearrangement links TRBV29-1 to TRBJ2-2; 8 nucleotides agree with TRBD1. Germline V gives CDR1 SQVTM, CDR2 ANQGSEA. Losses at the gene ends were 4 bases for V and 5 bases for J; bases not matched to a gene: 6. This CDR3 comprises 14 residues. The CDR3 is CSVASGGNTGELFF. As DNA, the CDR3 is TGCAGCGTTGCTTCAGGGGGCAATACCGGGGAGCTGTTTTTT.

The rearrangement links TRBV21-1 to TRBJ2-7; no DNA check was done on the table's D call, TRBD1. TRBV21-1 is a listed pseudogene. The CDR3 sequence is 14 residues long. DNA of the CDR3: TGTGCCAGCAGCAAAGTGACGGACACCTACGAGCAGTACTTC. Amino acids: CASSKVTDTYEQYF.

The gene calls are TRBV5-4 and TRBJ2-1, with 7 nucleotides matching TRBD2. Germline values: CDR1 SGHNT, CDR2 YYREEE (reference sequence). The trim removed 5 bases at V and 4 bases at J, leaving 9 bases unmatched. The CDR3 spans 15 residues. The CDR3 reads CASRPTSDSYNEQFF. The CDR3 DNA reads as TGTGCCAGCAGGCCCACTAGCGACAGTTACAATGAGCAGTTCTTC.

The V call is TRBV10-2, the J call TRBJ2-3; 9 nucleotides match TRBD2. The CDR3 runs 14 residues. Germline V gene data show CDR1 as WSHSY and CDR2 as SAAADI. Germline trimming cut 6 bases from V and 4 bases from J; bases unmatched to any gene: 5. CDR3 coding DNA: TGCGCCAGCAGGGGTAGCGGGAGCGCAGATACGCAGTATTTT. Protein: CASRGSGSADTQYF.

The CDR3 DNA is TGTGCCAGCAGGCGACAGGGCGCTAACTATGGCTACACCTTC. Amino acids: CASRRQGANYGYTF. The chain joins TRBV6-5 to TRBJ1-2; TRBD1 agrees at 7 bases. The CDR3 spans 14 residues. The V segment lost 6 bases and the J segment 0 bases; nucleotides outside the gene matches: 4. The germline V gene has CDR1 MNHEY and CDR2 SVGAGI.

The CDR3 nucleotides read TGTGCCAGTAGTATAACAGGGGTTAACACCGGGGAGCTGTTTTTT. Protein: CASSITGVNTGELFF. The V and J genes are TRBV19 and TRBJ2-2; TRBD1 matches 7 bases. J lost 2 bases, V lost 2 bases, and 2 bases had no gene match. Germline V gene data show CDR1 as LNHDA and CDR2 as SQIVND (reference sequence). The CDR3 totals 15 residues. The full variable domain, rest sourced from reference TRBV19 and TRBJ2-2, is DGGITQSPKYLFRKEGQNVTLSCEQNLNHDAMYWYRQDPGQGLRLIYYSQIVNDFQKGDIAEGYSVSREKKESFPLTVTSAQKNPTAFYLCASSITGVNTGELFFGEGSRLTVL.

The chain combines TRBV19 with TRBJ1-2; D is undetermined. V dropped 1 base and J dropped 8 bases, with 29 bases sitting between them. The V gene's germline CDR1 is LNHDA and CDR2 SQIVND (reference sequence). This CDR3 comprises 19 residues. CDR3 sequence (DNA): TGTGCCAGTAGTATAGCCCCCCGAGGTCGGCGAACGTTACAACCCGGCTACACCTTC. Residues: CASSIAPRGRRTLQPGYTF.

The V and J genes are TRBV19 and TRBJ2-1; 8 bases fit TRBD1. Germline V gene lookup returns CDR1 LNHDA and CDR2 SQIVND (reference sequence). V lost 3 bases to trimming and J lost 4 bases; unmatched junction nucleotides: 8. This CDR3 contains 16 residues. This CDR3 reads CASSMWTGKPYNEQFF. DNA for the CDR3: TGTGCCAGTAGTATGTGGACAGGGAAGCCTTACAATGAGCAGTTCTTC.

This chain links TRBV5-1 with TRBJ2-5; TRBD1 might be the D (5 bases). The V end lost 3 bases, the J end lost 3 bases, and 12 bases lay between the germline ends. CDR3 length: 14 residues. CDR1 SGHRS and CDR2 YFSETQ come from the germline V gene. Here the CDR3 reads CASSWGSSKETQYF. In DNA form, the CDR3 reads TGCGCCAGCAGCTGGGGCTCCTCTAAAGAGACCCAGTACTTC.

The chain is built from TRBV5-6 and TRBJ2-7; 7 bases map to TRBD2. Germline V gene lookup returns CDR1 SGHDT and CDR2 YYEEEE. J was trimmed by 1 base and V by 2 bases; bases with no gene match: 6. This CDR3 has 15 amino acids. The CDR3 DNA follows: TGTGCCAGCAGCTTTCGGCTAGCGGTGTCCTACGAGCAGTACTTC. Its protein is CASSFRLAVSYEQYF.

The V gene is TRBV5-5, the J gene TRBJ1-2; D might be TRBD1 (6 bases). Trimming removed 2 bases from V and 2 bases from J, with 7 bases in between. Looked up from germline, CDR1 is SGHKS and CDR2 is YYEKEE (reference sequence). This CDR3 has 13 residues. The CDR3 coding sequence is TGTGCCAGCAGCTTCGACAGGAACTATGGCTACACCTTC. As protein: CASSFDRNYGYTF.

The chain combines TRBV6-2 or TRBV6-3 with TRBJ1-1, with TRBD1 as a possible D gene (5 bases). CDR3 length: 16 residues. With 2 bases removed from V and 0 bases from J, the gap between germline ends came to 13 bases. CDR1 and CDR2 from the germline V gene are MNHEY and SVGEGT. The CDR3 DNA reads TGTGCCAGCAGTTACGCGAACGGGGGATTGAACACTGAAGCTTTCTTT. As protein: CASSYANGGLNTEAFF.

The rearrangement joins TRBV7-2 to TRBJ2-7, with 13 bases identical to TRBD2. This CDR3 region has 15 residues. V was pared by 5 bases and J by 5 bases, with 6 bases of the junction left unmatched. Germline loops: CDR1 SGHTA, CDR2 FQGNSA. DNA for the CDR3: TGTGCCAGCAGCCGGACTAGCGGGAGTTTCGACGAGCAGTACTTC. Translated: CASSRTSGSFDEQYF.

CDR3 amino acids: CASSHRGGGGYGYTF. In nucleotides, the CDR3 is TGTGCCAGCAGCCATCGAGGGGGCGGCGGCTATGGCTACACCTTC. The rearrangement links TRBV14 to TRBJ1-2; 7 bases are shared with TRBD1. The CDR3 is 15 amino acids. V gave up 3 bases and J gave up 4 bases; unmatched junction bases: 8. Germline loops: CDR1 SGHDN, CDR2 FVKESK.

In nucleotides, the CDR3 is TGTGCCAGCAGTTTAAAGGGGTCAAGCTCCTACGAGCAGTACTTC. Translation: CASSLKGSSSYEQYF. The rearrangement uses TRBV27 and TRBJ2-7, with D possibly TRBD1 on 5 matching bases. Germline CDR1 MNHEY, CDR2 SMNVEV (reference sequence). CDR3 length equals 15 residues. V lost 2 bases and J lost 0, with 11 bases in between.

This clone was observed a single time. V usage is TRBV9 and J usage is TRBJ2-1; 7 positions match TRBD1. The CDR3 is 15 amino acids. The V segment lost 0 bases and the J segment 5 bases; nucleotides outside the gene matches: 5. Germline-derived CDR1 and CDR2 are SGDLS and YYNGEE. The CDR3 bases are TGTGCCAGCAGCGTAGCGCCGGGACAGCACAATGAGCAGTTCTTC. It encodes CASSVAPGQHNEQFF.